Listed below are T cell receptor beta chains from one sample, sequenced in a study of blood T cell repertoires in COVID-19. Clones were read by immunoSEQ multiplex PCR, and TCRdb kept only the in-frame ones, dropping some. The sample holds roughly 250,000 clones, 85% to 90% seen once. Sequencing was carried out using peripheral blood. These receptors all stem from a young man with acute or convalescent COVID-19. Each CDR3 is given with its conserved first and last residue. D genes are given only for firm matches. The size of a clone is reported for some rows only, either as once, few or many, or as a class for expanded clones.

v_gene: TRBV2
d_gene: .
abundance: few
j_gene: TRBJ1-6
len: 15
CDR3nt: TGTGCCAGCAGTGTGGCAGGAGGCACGAATTCACCCCTCCACTTT
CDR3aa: CASSVAGGTNSPLHF

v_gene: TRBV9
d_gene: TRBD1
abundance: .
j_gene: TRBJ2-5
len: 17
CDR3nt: TGTGCCAGCAGCTGGAGGATGGGGACAGGGGGCGCGGAGACCCAGTACTTC
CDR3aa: CASSWRMGTGGAETQYF

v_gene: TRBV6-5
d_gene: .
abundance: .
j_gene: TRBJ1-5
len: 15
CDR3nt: TGTGCCAGCAGCCCAGAAGGAGGGTACAATCAGCCCCAGCATTTT
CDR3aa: CASSPEGGYNQPQHF

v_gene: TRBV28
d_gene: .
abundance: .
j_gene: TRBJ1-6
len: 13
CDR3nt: TGTGCCAGCAGTGACAGCAATTATTCACCCCTCCACTTT
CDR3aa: CASSDSNYSPLHF

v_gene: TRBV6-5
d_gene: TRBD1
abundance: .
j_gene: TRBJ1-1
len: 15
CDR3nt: TGTGCCAGCAGTTTAACACACAGGGGTGGCACTGAAGCTTTCTTT
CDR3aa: CASSLTHRGGTEAFF

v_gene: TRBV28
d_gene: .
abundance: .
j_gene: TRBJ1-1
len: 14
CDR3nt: TGTGCCAGCACCTCCTTGGTGAGGAACACTGAAGCTTTCTTT
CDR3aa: CASTSLVRNTEAFF

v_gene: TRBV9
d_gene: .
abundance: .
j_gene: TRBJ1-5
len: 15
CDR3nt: TGTGCCAGCAGTCCAACGACAGGAGCTAATCAGCCCCAGCATTTT
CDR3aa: CASSPTTGANQPQHF

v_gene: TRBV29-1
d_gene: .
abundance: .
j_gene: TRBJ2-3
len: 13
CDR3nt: TGCAGCGTTGCCGGCCGGACTCACGATACGCAGTATTTT
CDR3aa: CSVAGRTHDTQYF

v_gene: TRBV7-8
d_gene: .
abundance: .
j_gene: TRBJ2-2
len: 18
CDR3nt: TGTGCCAGCAGCTCCCGGGCTCCCACAGGAGTAAACACCGGGGAGCTGTTTTTT
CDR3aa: CASSSRAPTGVNTGELFF

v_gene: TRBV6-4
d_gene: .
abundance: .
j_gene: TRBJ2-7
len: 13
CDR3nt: TGTGCCAGCAGTGATGACAGGTCCTACGAGCAGTACTTC
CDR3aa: CASSDDRSYEQYF

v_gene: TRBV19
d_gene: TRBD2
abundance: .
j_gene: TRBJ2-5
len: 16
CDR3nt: TGTGCCAGTAGTCTTCCTCTAGCGGGGGGCGGAAAGACCCAGTACTTC
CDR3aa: CASSLPLAGGGKTQYF

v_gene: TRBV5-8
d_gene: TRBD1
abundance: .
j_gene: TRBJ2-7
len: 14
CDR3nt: TGTGCCAGCAGCCGGGACAGGGTCTCCTACGAGCAGTACTTC
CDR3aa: CASSRDRVSYEQYF

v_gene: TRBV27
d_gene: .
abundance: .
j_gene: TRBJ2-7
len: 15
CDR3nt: TGTGCCAGCAGTTGGAGTAGCGGAAGCTCCTACGAGCAGTACTTC
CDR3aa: CASSWSSGSSYEQYF

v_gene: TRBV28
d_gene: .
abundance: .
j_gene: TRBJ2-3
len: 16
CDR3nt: TGTGCCAGCAGTTTAGGGGGCGGATGGGCTGGAGATACGCAGTATTTT
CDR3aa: CASSLGGGWAGDTQYF

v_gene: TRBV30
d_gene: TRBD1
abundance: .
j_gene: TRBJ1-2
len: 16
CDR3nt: TGTGCCTGGAGTGTATGGACAGGGGGCTCGTACTATGGCTACACCTTC
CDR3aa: CAWSVWTGGSYYGYTF

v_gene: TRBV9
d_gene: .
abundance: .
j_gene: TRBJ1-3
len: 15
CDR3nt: TGTGCCAGCAGCGTAATCCCGGGGGCTGGAAACACCATATATTTT
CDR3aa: CASSVIPGAGNTIYF

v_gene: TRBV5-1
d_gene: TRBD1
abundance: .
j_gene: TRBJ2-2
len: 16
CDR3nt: TGCGCCAGCAGCTTGTGGACAGGTAGGAACACCGGGGAGCTGTTTTTT
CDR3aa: CASSLWTGRNTGELFF